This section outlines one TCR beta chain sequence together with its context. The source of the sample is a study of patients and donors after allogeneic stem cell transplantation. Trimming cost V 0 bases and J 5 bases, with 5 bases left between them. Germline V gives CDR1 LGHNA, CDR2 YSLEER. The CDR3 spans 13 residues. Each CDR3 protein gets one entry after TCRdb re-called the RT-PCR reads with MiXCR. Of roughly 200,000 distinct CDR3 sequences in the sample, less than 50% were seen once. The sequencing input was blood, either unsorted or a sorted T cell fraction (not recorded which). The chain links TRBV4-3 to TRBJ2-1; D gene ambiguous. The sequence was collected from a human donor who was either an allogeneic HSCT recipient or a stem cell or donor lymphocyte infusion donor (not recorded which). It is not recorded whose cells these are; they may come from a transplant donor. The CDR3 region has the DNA TGCGCCAGCAGCCAAGATGGGAACAATGAGCAGTTCTTC. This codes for CASSQDGNNEQFF.